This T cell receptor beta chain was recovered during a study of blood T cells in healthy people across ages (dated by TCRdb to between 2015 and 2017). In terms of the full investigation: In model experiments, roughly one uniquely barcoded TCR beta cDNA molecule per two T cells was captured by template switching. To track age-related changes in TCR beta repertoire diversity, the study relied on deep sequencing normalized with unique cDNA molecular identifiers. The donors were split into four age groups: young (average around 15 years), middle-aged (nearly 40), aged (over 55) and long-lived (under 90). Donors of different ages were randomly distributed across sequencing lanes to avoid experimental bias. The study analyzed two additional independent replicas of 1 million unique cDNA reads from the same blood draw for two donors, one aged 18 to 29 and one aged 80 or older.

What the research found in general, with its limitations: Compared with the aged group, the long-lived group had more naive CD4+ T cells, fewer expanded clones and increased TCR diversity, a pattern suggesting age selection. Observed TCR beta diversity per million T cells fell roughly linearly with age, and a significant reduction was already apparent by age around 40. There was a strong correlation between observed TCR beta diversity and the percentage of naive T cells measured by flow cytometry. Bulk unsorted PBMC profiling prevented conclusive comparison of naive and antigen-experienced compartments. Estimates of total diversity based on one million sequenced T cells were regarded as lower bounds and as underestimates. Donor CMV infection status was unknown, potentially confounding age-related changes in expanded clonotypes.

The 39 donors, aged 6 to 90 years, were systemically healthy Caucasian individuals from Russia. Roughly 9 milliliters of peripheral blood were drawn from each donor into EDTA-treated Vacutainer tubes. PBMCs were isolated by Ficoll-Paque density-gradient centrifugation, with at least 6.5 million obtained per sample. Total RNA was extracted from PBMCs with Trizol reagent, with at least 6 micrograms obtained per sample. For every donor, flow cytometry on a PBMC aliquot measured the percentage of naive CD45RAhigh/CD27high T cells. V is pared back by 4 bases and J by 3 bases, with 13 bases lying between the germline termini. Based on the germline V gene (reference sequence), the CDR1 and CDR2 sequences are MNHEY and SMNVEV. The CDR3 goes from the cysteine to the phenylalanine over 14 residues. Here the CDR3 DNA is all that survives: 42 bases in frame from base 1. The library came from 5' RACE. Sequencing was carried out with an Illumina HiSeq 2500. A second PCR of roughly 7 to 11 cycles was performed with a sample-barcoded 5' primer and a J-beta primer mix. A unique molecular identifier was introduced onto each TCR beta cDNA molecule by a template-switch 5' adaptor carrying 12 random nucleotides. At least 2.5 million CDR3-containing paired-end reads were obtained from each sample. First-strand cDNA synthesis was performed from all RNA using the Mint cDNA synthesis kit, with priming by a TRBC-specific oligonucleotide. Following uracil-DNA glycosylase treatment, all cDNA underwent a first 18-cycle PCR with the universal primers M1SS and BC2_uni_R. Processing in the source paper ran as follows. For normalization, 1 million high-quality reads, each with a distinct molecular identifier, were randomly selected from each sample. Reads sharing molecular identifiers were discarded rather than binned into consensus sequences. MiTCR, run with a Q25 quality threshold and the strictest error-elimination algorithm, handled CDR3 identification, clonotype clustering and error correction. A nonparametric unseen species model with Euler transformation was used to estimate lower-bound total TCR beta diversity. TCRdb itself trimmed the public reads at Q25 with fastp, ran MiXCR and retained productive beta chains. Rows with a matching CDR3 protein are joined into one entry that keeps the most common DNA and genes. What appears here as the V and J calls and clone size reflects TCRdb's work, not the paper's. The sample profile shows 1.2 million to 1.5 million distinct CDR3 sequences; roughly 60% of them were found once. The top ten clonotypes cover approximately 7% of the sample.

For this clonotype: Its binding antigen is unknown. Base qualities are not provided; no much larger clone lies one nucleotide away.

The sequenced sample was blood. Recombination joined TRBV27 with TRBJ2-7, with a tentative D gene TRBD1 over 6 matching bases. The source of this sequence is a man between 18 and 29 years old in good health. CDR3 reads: CASSSAPDSYEQYF. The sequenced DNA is TGTGCCAGCAGTTCAGCCCCGGACAGCTACGAGCAGTACTTC.